What follows are 32 T cell receptor beta chains derived from one specimen sequenced in a study of identical twins. TCRdb re-analysed the 5' RACE reads in MiXCR, keeping a single row per CDR3 protein. The repertoire holds 1.5 million or so distinct CDR3 sequences, with around 29% as singletons. The specimen sequenced was cord blood. The receptors shown here come from a newborn girl in good health.

The J gene is TRBJ2-1, the V gene TRBV5-1, with 11 bases fitting TRBD2. The ends lost 4 bases at V and 7 bases at J; junction bases unmatched: 13. Germline CDR1 SGHRS, CDR2 YFSETQ. The CDR3 length is 17 residues. For the CDR3, the DNA is TGCGCCAGCAGCAAAGCGACCGGGACTAGCGGCCTGAATGAGCAGTTCTTC. Encoded protein: CASSKATGTSGLNEQFF.

The chain is built from TRBV11-3 and TRBJ2-3, with TRBD2 identical over 9 bases. The germline gives CDR1 SGHNT, CDR2 YENEEA. The CDR3 contains 15 residues. Unmatched junction bases numbered 6, after V lost 3 bases and J lost 5 bases. The CDR3 is CASSFPSGRIDTQYF. The CDR3 nucleotides are TGTGCCAGCAGCTTCCCAAGCGGGAGGATAGATACGCAGTATTTT.

This clonotype was observed many times. The chain links TRBV28 to TRBJ2-4; a possible D gene is TRBD2 (6 bases). The V gene's germline CDR1 is MDHEN and CDR2 SYDVKM. CDR3 length equals 17 residues. V dropped 5 bases and J dropped 0 bases, with 17 bases sitting between them. CDR3 coding DNA: TGTGCCAGCAGTCCCCTGACTGGCGGGATAGCCAAAAACATTCAGTACTTC. Residues: CASSPLTGGIAKNIQYF.

The J gene is TRBJ2-1, the V gene TRBV20-1; D gene ambiguous. Trimming cost V 5 bases and J 4 bases, with 6 bases left between them. CDR1 DFQATT and CDR2 SNEGSKA come from the germline V gene (reference sequence). This CDR3 contains 11 residues. CDR3 DNA: TGCAGTGCTCCGGAGTACAATGAGCAGTTCTTC. As protein: CSAPEYNEQFF.

V is TRBV3-1 and J is TRBJ2-3, with TRBD2 identical over 10 bases. Trimming at V came to 6 bases and at J to 6 bases, leaving 12 bases not matched to a gene. CDR1 is LGHDT and CDR2 is YNNKEL in the germline V gene (reference sequence). This CDR3 region has 16 residues. Written as DNA, the CDR3 is TGTGCCAGCAGTCAACTAGCGGGACGAGGGGGCGATACGCAGTATTTT. Translation: CASSQLAGRGGDTQYF.

V usage is TRBV20-1 and J usage is TRBJ2-7; 10 bases map to TRBD2. The CDR3 length is 16 residues. Per germline, CDR1 DFQATT and CDR2 SNEGSKA (reference sequence). The J segment lost 7 bases and the V segment lost 1 base, leaving 13 bases of the junction unmatched. The CDR3: CSARGLGGLATTEQYF. CDR3 sequence (DNA): TGCAGTGCTAGAGGTTTAGGGGGACTAGCGACTACAGAGCAGTACTTC.

This clonotype was recorded at least ten times. This chain's CDR3 is CSAHRGDYGYTF. CDR3 DNA sequence: TGCAGTGCCCACAGGGGCGACTATGGCTACACCTTC. This rearrangement joins TRBV20-1 to TRBJ1-2; 7 nucleotides align to TRBD1. Germline V gene data show CDR1 as DFQATT and CDR2 as SNEGSKA (reference sequence). V shed 6 bases, J shed 3 bases, and the junction held 4 bases outside the gene matches. This CDR3 is 12 amino acids long.

This clonotype was seen only a few times. DNA of the CDR3: TGTGCCAGCAGCGTTCCTTCGGGCGGGGTCAACAATGAGCAGTACTTC. Its protein is CASSVPSGGVNNEQYF. The chain carries TRBV21-1 and TRBJ2-7; the table assigns TRBD2, which was not confirmed against the DNA. TRBV21-1 represents a pseudogene. The CDR3 runs to 16 residues.

V usage is TRBV5-6 and J usage is TRBJ2-3; a possible D gene is TRBD2 (6 bases). Germline CDR1 and CDR2: SGHDT and YYEEEE. The CDR3 sequence is 13 residues long. V lost 6 bases and J 2 bases, leaving 10 bases between the germline ends. DNA for the CDR3: TGTGCCAGCATACGGGGGTCCACAGATACGCAGTATTTT. Translation gives CASIRGSTDTQYF.

The gene calls are TRBV3-1 and TRBJ1-1; D unclear. This CDR3 comprises 14 residues. CDR1 is LGHDT and CDR2 is YNNKEL in the germline V gene (reference sequence). V lost 1 base, J lost 4 bases, and 10 bases lay in between. The CDR3 sequence is CASSQGKSGTEAFF. The DNA of the CDR3 is TGTGCCAGCAGCCAAGGAAAGAGTGGCACTGAAGCTTTCTTT.

The chain employs TRBV5-1 and TRBJ2-1; unclear D gene. The DNA matches TRBJ2-7 better at its end, which makes the J call doubtful. In germline, CDR1 is SGHRS, CDR2 YFSETQ. This CDR3 is 17 amino acids long. CDR3 DNA: TGCGCCAGCAGCTTGGGGTCAGGCAGTCTCTCCTACAATGAGCAGTACTTC. It codes for CASSLGSGSLSYNEQYF.

The chain couples TRBV5-1 to TRBJ2-5, with 11 bases matching TRBD2. Germline trimming cut 10 bases from V and 11 bases from J; bases unmatched to any gene: 16. This CDR3 comprises 14 residues. Germline loops: CDR1 SGHRS, CDR2 YFSETQ. The CDR3 sequence is CAGVLAGAWNEQYF. The CDR3 region has the DNA TGCGCCGGCGTACTAGCGGGAGCCTGGAATGAGCAGTACTTC. The variable domain in full, completed from reference TRBV5-1 and TRBJ2-5, reads KAGVTQTPRYLIKTRGQQVTLSCSPISGHRSVSWYQQTPGQGLQFLFEYFSETQRNKGNFPGRFSGRQFSNSRSEMNVSTLELGDSALYLCAGVLAGAWNEQYFGPGTRLLVL.

In the case of this clonotype: One end of the junction is discordant with germline, which a read error may explain. The V gene is TRBV9, the J gene TRBJ2-1; TRBD2 is a possible D gene (5 bases). The CDR3 consists of 15 residues. Germline V gives CDR1 SGDLS, CDR2 YYNGEE. Here the CDR3 DNA reads TGTGCCAGCAGCTCCGGGTCTAGCTCCTACAATGAGCAGGTCTTC. Translated, it gives CASSSGSSSYNEQVF.

This clonotype was counted a few times. V is TRBV3-1 and J is TRBJ2-1; TRBD2 aligns across 10 bases. CDR1 and CDR2 from the germline V gene are LGHDT and YNNKEL (reference sequence). The CDR3 is 20 amino acids. Unmatched junction bases numbered 20, after V lost 3 bases and J lost 6 bases. For the CDR3, the DNA is TGTGCCAGCAGCCATCGAAGCGGGAGGGCCCCCTTCTTGTTCCTCAATGAGCAGTTCTTC. Translation: CASSHRSGRAPFLFLNEQFF.

The V call is TRBV28, the J call TRBJ2-3; 11 bases agree with TRBD1. The junction had 5 bases not matched to a gene; V was cut back by 3 bases and J by 6 bases. Looked up from germline, CDR1 is MDHEN and CDR2 is SYDVKM. This CDR3 region has 15 residues. The CDR3 DNA follows: TGTGCCAGCAGTTTCATTCGGACAGGGGGCGATACGCAGTATTTT. Encoded protein: CASSFIRTGGDTQYF. The complete variable domain, with remaining parts taken from reference TRBV28 and TRBJ2-3, reads DVKVTQSSRYLVKRTGEKVFLECVQDMDHENMFWYRQDPGLGLRLIYFSYDVKMKEKGDIPEGYSVSREKKERFSLILESASTNQTSMYLCASSFIRTGGDTQYFGPGTRLTVL.

This clonotype was seen more than once but under ten times. V usage is TRBV9 and J usage is TRBJ2-4, with D possibly matching TRBD2 (5 bases). Germline CDR1 reads SGDLS; CDR2 reads YYNGEE. The CDR3 is 14 residues long. V lost 0 bases, J lost 13 bases, and 17 bases lay in between. The CDR3: CASSVATWGEAQYF. CDR3 DNA sequence: TGTGCCAGCAGCGTAGCTACTTGGGGAGAGGCCCAGTACTTC. The full variable domain, completed using reference TRBV9 and TRBJ2-4, is DSGVTQTPKHLITATGQRVTLRCSPRSGDLSVYWYQQSLDQGLQFLIQYYNGEERAKGNILERFSAQQFPDLHSELNLSSLELGDSALYFCASSVATWGEAQYFGAGTRLSVL.

The chain recombines TRBV20-1 with TRBJ2-1; D might be TRBD2 (6 bases). In germline, CDR1 is DFQATT, CDR2 SNEGSKA (reference sequence). The CDR3 loop spans 14 amino acids. V dropped 4 bases and J dropped 7 bases, with 17 bases sitting between them. The DNA for the CDR3 is TGCAGTGCTATCACCCCGGGCGGGGCGAATGAGCAGTTCTTC. Its translation: CSAITPGGANEQFF.

This clonotype was recorded once. J is TRBJ2-1 and V is TRBV5-1; 7 bases are shared with TRBD1. The J call could be wrong; TRBJ2-7 is a better fit for the DNA end. Germline values: CDR1 SGHRS, CDR2 YFSETQ. This CDR3 contains 14 residues. The CDR3 loop is CASSDTGVYNEQYF. In DNA, the CDR3 is TGCGCCAGCAGCGACACAGGGGTCTACAATGAGCAGTACTTC.

This clonotype has only a few counts. At one boundary the junction diverges from the germline segment, which might be a read error. This chain uses TRBV3-1 with TRBJ2-1, with TRBD2 identical over 12 bases. CDR1 LGHDT and CDR2 YNNKEL come from the germline V gene (reference sequence). The length of the CDR3 is 20 residues. CDR3 nucleotide sequence: TGTGCCAGCATCCAAGACGTGTGGGGAAGGACTAGCGGGGCGGACAATGAGCAGTTCTTC. It yields the protein CASIQDVWGRTSGADNEQFF.

In this sample, this clonotype turned up a few times. V usage is TRBV3-1 and J usage is TRBJ2-3, with 8 bases that match TRBD2. The ends lost 4 bases at V and 1 base at J; junction bases unmatched: 10. The CDR3 spans 17 residues. Germline assignment: CDR1 LGHDT and CDR2 YNNKEL (reference sequence). CDR3 sequence: CASSPRTSGLRTDTQYF. CDR3 coding DNA: TGTGCCAGCAGCCCCCGTACTAGCGGTTTACGCACAGATACGCAGTATTTT.

This clonotype occurred many times. Compared with germline, one end of the junction differs, possibly owing to a read error. The chain links TRBV5-1 to TRBJ1-1; perhaps TRBD1 as D (5 bases). This CDR3 region has 13 residues. CDR1 and CDR2 from the germline V gene are SGHRS and YFSETQ. Here the CDR3 DNA reads TGTGCCAGCAGTCCCGGGGGAGGCACTGAAGCTTTCTTT. Amino acid sequence: CASSPGGGTEAFF.

This clonotype was picked up a small number of times. The V gene is TRBV20-1, the J gene TRBJ2-4; no clear D gene. The length of the CDR3 is 15 residues. V was clipped by 0 bases and J by 0 bases, with 9 bases between them. The germline gives CDR1 DFQATT, CDR2 SNEGSKA (reference sequence). This chain's CDR3 is CSARDRNIAKNIQYF. Here the CDR3 DNA reads TGCAGTGCTAGAGATCGGAACATAGCCAAAAACATTCAGTACTTC.

The chain recombines TRBV28 with TRBJ2-5; D possibly corresponds to TRBD1 (6 bases). The CDR3 covers 24 residues. Per germline, CDR1 MDHEN and CDR2 SYDVKM. V lost 2 bases and J lost 11, with 48 bases in between. The CDR3 here is CASSLRLHQRASITYRRRDNEQYF. DNA for the CDR3: TGTGCCAGCAGTTTACGGTTACACCAACGGGCCTCCATAACTTATAGGAGACGGGACAATGAGCAGTACTTC.

The rearrangement links TRBV11-2 to TRBJ2-7; D gene uncertain. V was clipped by 1 base and J by 7 bases, with 14 bases between them. Germline values: CDR1 SGHAT, CDR2 FQNNGV. The CDR3 runs 14 residues. CDR3 sequence (DNA): TGTGCCAGCAGCTTAGTTCCTAGATCGGATGAGCAGTACTTC. This encodes CASSLVPRSDEQYF.

The chain uses TRBV19 and TRBJ1-6, with 8 bases that match TRBD1. Germline CDR1 is LNHDA and CDR2 is SQIVND (reference sequence). V gave up 7 bases and J gave up 8 bases; unmatched junction bases: 4. The CDR3 spans 13 residues. The CDR3 region is CASTGQEYSPLHF. In nucleotides, the CDR3 is TGTGCCAGTACGGGACAGGAATATTCACCCCTCCACTTT.

This clonotype was observed a single time. The chain employs TRBV28 and TRBJ2-2, with D maybe TRBD2 (6 bases). From germline, CDR1 is MDHEN and CDR2 SYDVKM. Trimming shortened V by 5 bases and J by 4 bases, and 14 bases separated the two germline ends. The CDR3 consists of 15 residues. This CDR3 is CASSLTPEGTGELFF. CDR3 nucleotide sequence: TGTGCCAGCAGTCTCACCCCGGAGGGCACCGGGGAGCTGTTTTTT. Full variable domain (outside the CDR3, taken from reference TRBV28 and TRBJ2-2): DVKVTQSSRYLVKRTGEKVFLECVQDMDHENMFWYRQDPGLGLRLIYFSYDVKMKEKGDIPEGYSVSREKKERFSLILESASTNQTSMYLCASSLTPEGTGELFFGEGSRLTVL.

There are a few counts of this clonotype. The chain has TRBV4-2 and TRBJ2-3, with 9 nucleotides matching TRBD1. The CDR3 consists of 15 residues. CDR1 and CDR2 (germline): LGHNA, YNFKEQ. Trimming cost V 1 base and J 2 bases; bases outside gene matches: 1. DNA for the CDR3: TGTGCCAGCAGCCAAGGGACAGGGGACACAGATACGCAGTATTTT. As protein: CASSQGTGDTDTQYF.

The chain employs TRBV6-2 or TRBV6-3 and TRBJ2-3; tentative D call: TRBD2 (6 bases). V lost 3 bases, J lost 4 bases, and 11 bases lay in between. Per germline, CDR1 MNHEY and CDR2 SVGEGT. This CDR3 contains 14 residues. The CDR3 loop is CASSYAGTPDTQYF. CDR3 DNA: TGTGCCAGCAGTTATGCAGGGACTCCAGATACGCAGTATTTT.

The rearrangement uses TRBV6-1 and TRBJ1-2; 12 bases map to TRBD1. After removal of 10 bases from V and 3 bases from J, the junction contained 15 bases not matched to a gene. Germline CDR1 and CDR2: MNHNS and SASEGT. The CDR3 sequence is 17 residues long. CDR3 sequence: CATPRGQGAPLDYGYTF. The DNA for the CDR3 is TGTGCCACCCCGCGGGGACAGGGGGCTCCTTTGGACTATGGCTACACCTTC.

This clonotype has more than one count but fewer than ten. This chain uses TRBV24-1 with TRBJ2-7, with 7 nucleotides matching TRBD1. Germline trimming cut 3 bases from V and 3 bases from J; bases unmatched to any gene: 1. There are 13 residues in the CDR3. CDR1 KGHDR and CDR2 SFDVKD come from the germline V gene. The CDR3 bases are TGTGCCACCAGTGATGGGACAGACTACGAGCAGTACTTC. Protein sequence: CATSDGTDYEQYF.

This chain joins TRBV5-6 and TRBJ2-1, with 10 bases lining up with TRBD2. CDR1 is SGHDT and CDR2 is YYEEEE in the germline V gene. The CDR3 is 15 residues long. The trim removed 2 bases at V and 6 bases at J, leaving 5 bases unmatched. The CDR3 DNA follows: TGTGCCAGCAGCTTCGGACTAGCGGTGTTCAATGAGCAGTTCTTC. Protein: CASSFGLAVFNEQFF.

This clonotype was seen ten or more times. Sequence at one end of the junction differs from germline and may be a read error. The V and J genes are TRBV5-1 and TRBJ1-2; 8 nucleotides agree with TRBD1. CDR1 and CDR2 (germline): SGHRS, YFSETQ. The CDR3 is 14 residues long. The CDR3 sequence: CASSLDRGGYGYTF. The CDR3 DNA sequence: TGTGCCAGCAGTTTAGACAGGGGAGGGTATGGCTACACCTTC.